What follows is one T cell receptor beta chain and its context. Trimming removed 5 bases from V and 6 bases from J, with 26 bases in between. The CDR3 contains 17 residues. Germline CDR1 is SGHRS and CDR2 is YFSETQ. The data were obtained in a study of blood T cell repertoires in COVID-19. Participant ages covered roughly 18 to 89 years across 25 or so US areas. Grouping used clinical history reported by participants in a survey and questionnaire. Clones were sequenced by immunoSEQ multiplex PCR, and TCRdb holds only the in-frame ones, with some missing. The sample has 120,000 to 150,000 clones, roughly 84% seen once.

This clonotype was sampled from a man aged 35-49 years with acute COVID-19. Sequenced material: PBMCs or T cells enriched from blood (not recorded which). The chain couples TRBV5-1 to TRBJ1-2; TRBD1 is a possible D gene (6 bases). The CDR3 bases are TGCGCCAGCAGTTCTGGGTCCGCAGGGGATAACGTAGATGGCTACACCTTC. Translating gives CASSSGSAGDNVDGYTF. Combining the CDR3 with reference TRBV5-1 and TRBJ1-2 gives the whole variable domain KAGVTQTPRYLIKTRGQQVTLSCSPISGHRSVSWYQQTPGQGLQFLFEYFSETQRNKGNFPGRFSGRQFSNSRSEMNVSTLELGDSALYLCASSSGSAGDNVDGYTFGSGTRLTVV.